This is a list of T cell receptor beta chains from one sample in a study of cytomegalovirus exposure and HLA in healthy donors. Repertoires were generated with immunoSEQ multiplex PCR, while TCRdb's copy carries only in-frame clones and drops some. The sample records about 170,000 clones, 85% being singletons. Specimen: PBMCs. All receptors derive from a boy aged 2 to 9 in good health and CMV-seronegative. Each CDR3 is given with its conserved first and last residue. The D gene is left open where the match is weak. Clone size is given for some rows only: seen once, a few or many times, or a class if the clone is expanded.

.	TRBD1	TRBJ1-1	TRBV9	CATSPVLGTGYTEAFF	TGTGCCACCTCACCAGTTTTGGGGACAGGGTACACTGAAGCTTTCTTT
.	TRBD2	TRBJ2-5	TRBV28	CASRTTGTSGVHQETQYF	TGTGCCAGCAGAACAACCGGGACTAGCGGGGTACACCAAGAGACCCAGTACTTC
.	TRBD1	TRBJ1-2	TRBV28	CASNAGQGTNYGYTF	TGTGCCAGCAACGCCGGACAGGGGACAAACTATGGCTACACCTTC
.	.	TRBJ1-4	TRBV20-1	CSARDTGALFF	TGCAGTGCTAGAGATACGGGAGCACTGTTTTTT
.	TRBD1	TRBJ1-4	TRBV7-8	CASSTMGQGTNEKLFF	TGTGCCAGCAGCACTATGGGACAGGGAACTAATGAAAAACTGTTTTTT
.	.	TRBJ2-1	TRBV5-1	CASSLDQGGRNEQFF	TGCGCCAGCAGCTTAGATCAGGGTGGTCGCAATGAGCAGTTCTTC
.	TRBD2	TRBJ2-5	TRBV14	CASSRRGGPQETQYF	TGTGCCAGCAGCCGGCGGGGGGGGCCCCAAGAGACCCAGTACTTC
few	TRBD2	TRBJ2-3	TRBV10-2	CASSSDGGAADTQYF	TGCGCCAGCAGTAGTGACGGGGGGGCCGCAGATACGCAGTATTTT
.	TRBD2	TRBJ2-5	TRBV5-1	CASSLGLAGGFQETQYF	TGCGCCAGCAGCTTGGGACTAGCGGGAGGTTTCCAAGAGACCCAGTACTTC
once	.	TRBJ2-7	TRBV25-1	CASSERFEQYF	TGTGCCAGCAGTGAGAGGTTCGAGCAGTACTTC
.	.	TRBJ2-1	TRBV11-2	CASSLPGAATYNEQFF	TGTGCCAGCAGCTTACCAGGGGCTGCGACATACAATGAGCAGTTCTTC